This T cell receptor (beta chain) was found in a study of STAT5B mutations in CD4+ large granular lymphocyte leukemia. Concerning this clone itself: Antigen: not known.

The ends were cut back, 2 bases at V and 1 base at J, with 14 bases in the middle. The CDR3 is made up of 16 amino acids. The germline CDR1 and CDR2 sequences are SGHRS and YFSETQ. The assay was run at survey level. As processed by the authors: Lowest detectable productive clonotype frequency was 2.59 x 10-5. Here immunoSEQ multiplex PCR was the method, and the copy in TCRdb shows in-frame clones only, minus some. The DNA gave D and trimming, while V, J and clone size come from that table. In the table there are about 31,000 clones, just under 75% of which are singletons. General observations from the study: No patients shared main leukemic clonotypes, though 25% to 30% appeared at low frequency elsewhere. TRBV06-family usage was enriched in top patient clones (8/27) versus controls (2/35).

What was sequenced was CD4+ T cells from blood buffy coats. The source is a human donor in good health. The chain joins TRBV5-1 to TRBJ2-3; TRBD2 is a possible D gene (5 bases). CDR3 region: CASSFGLGGGTDTQYF. The CDR3 DNA reads as TGCGCCAGCAGCTTCGGGCTCGGAGGTGGCACAGATACGCAGTATTTT.